The rows below give T cell receptor beta chains drawn from one sample of a study of blood T cells in healthy people across ages. TCRdb processed the 5' RACE reads anew with MiXCR; each CDR3 protein has one entry. The sample lists about 1.6 million distinct CDR3 sequences, roughly 32% occurring once. The sequencing input was blood. Receptor source: a woman in her twenties or thirties in good health. CDR3s include the opening cysteine and the closing phenylalanine or tryptophan. The D gene is left open where the match is weak. Size values are once, few and many counts, or a class for expanded clones, and some rows have none.

TRBV30	.	TRBJ1-1	.	TGTGCCTGGACAGGGTCTGGCCCTGAAGCTTTCTTT	CAWTGSGPEAFF
TRBV28	few	TRBJ2-7	TRBD2	TGTGCCAGCAGTCCGGTAGCGGGGGTAGACTACGAGCAGTACTTC	CASSPVAGVDYEQYF
TRBV28	.	TRBJ1-1	TRBD1	TGTGCCAGCAGCCCGGCCCCAGGGGGGAACACTGAAGCTTTCTTT	CASSPAPGGNTEAFF
TRBV6-2/TRBV6-3	few	TRBJ2-1	.	TGTGCCAGCCTCTCTAGACAGAGGGTAACCTACAATGAGCAGTTCTTC	CASLSRQRVTYNEQFF
TRBV2	.	TRBJ1-6	.	TGTGCCAGCAGGGGGGACGGAAATAATTCACCCCTCCACTTT	CASRGDGNNSPLHF
TRBV4-1	few	TRBJ2-5	.	TGCGCCAGCAGCCATGATCCCCGGCGGGTCCAAGAGACCCAGTACTTC	CASSHDPRRVQETQYF
TRBV7-3	.	TRBJ2-1	TRBD2	TGTGCCAGCAGCCCTGGTTTCGGGACTACCGACAATGAGCAGTTCTTC	CASSPGFGTTDNEQFF
TRBV3-1	.	TRBJ2-2	.	TGTGCCAGCAGCCAACAGCCCTCGAACACCGGGGAGCTGTTTTTT	CASSQQPSNTGELFF
TRBV24-1	.	TRBJ2-5	TRBD1	TGTGCCACCAGTGACCCAAACCCCGTCACAGGGGTGGGAGAGACCCAGTACTTC	CATSDPNPVTGVGETQYF
TRBV13	.	TRBJ1-6	TRBD1	TGTGCCAGCAGCCCGTCACGACAGGGGGCTTACAATTCACCCCTCCACTTT	CASSPSRQGAYNSPLHF
TRBV7-3	many	TRBJ2-5	.	TGTGCCAGCAGCCCGCGGGTGGCGAAGACCCAGTACTTC	CASSPRVAKTQYF
TRBV30	.	TRBJ1-4	.	TGTGCCTGGAGGTCGGACAGCCTAAATGAAAAACTGTTTTTT	CAWRSDSLNEKLFF
TRBV3-1	.	TRBJ2-1	TRBD2	TGTGCCAGCAGCCAAGACTTGCTCCTAGCGGGCGACAATGAGCAGTTCTTC	CASSQDLLLAGDNEQFF
TRBV7-3	few	TRBJ2-3	TRBD2	TGTGCCCGGCGGCATAGGGGCGGGAGTACCACAGATACGCAGTATTTT	CARRHRGGSTTDTQYF
TRBV4-1	.	TRBJ1-1	TRBD1	TGCGCCAGCAGCCGATCAACAGGGGGCGGTGAAGCTTTCTTT	CASSRSTGGGEAFF
TRBV5-1	.	TRBJ1-4	TRBD1	TGCGCCAGCAGCTCACAGGGGGCGGGCGAAAAACTGTTTTTT	CASSSQGAGEKLFF
TRBV7-9	.	TRBJ2-7	.	TGTGCCAGCAGCCTAAGCCGGGACGCTTACGAGCAGTACTTC	CASSLSRDAYEQYF
TRBV4-1	few	TRBJ2-2	.	TGCGCCAGCAGCCGTTTACAGCCCGGGGAGCTGTTTTTT	CASSRLQPGELFF
TRBV28	.	TRBJ2-6	.	TGTGCAAGCACTACTCCAGGGACTGGGGCCAACGTCCTGACTTTC	CASTTPGTGANVLTF
TRBV29-1	.	TRBJ1-4	.	TGCAGCGTTGATCGGGACCCTCCTGAAAAACTGTTTTTT	CSVDRDPPEKLFF
TRBV4-1	many	TRBJ2-5	TRBD1	TGCGCCAGCAGCCAAGATCCACAGGGGGCCAAAGAGACCCAGTACTTC	CASSQDPQGAKETQYF
TRBV20-1	few	TRBJ2-3	.	TGCAGTGCTAGTCTTCAACCCCTTAGCACAGATACGCAGTATTTT	CSASLQPLSTDTQYF
TRBV18	.	TRBJ2-1	.	TGTGCCAGCTCACCAGCACCTCTCGGGGATGGGCAGTTCTTC	CASSPAPLGDGQFF
TRBV5-1	.	TRBJ2-3	.	TGCGCCAGCAGCTCCGGGGTCGCAACTAGCACAGATACGCAGTATTTT	CASSSGVATSTDTQYF
TRBV10-3	.	TRBJ2-6	.	TGTGCCATCAGTGAGGTCGTAGGGGCCAACGTCCTGACTTTC	CAISEVVGANVLTF
TRBV9	few	TRBJ2-7	.	TGTGCCAGCAGCGCAGGAGTTCGGGACGGCGAGCAGTACTTC	CASSAGVRDGEQYF
TRBV7-2	.	TRBJ2-3	TRBD2	TGTGCCAGCAGCGTTTTAGCGGGAGGGGGGAATACGCAGTATTTT	CASSVLAGGGNTQYF
TRBV15	.	TRBJ1-5	TRBD1	TGTGCCACGGCGCCCCGGGACAGAGGGCAGCCCCAGCATTTT	CATAPRDRGQPQHF
TRBV9	.	TRBJ2-5	.	TGTGCCAGCAGCGTAGTGGGGAGGTTCCAAGAGACCCAGCACTTC	CASSVVGRFQETQHF
TRBV5-1	.	TRBJ1-1	.	TGCGCCAGCAGCTTGACGCAGGGGACCACTGAAGCTTTCTTT	CASSLTQGTTEAFF
TRBV24-1	.	TRBJ2-1	.	TGTGCCACCGGCGGGACAGCCACCTTGGGCGTACAGAATGAGCAGTTCTTC	CATGGTATLGVQNEQFF
TRBV6-6	.	TRBJ1-2	.	TGTGCCAGCAGTTTCCTGGACCGTAGCGGCTACACCTTC	CASSFLDRSGYTF
TRBV6-1	.	TRBJ2-7	.	TGTGTCAGCAGTGAAGCGATGGCAGCCCACGAGCAGTACTTC	CVSSEAMAAHEQYF
TRBV4-2	.	TRBJ1-1	TRBD1	TGTGCCAGCAGCCAACCCGGGACAGTCAACACTGAAGCTTTCTTT	CASSQPGTVNTEAFF
TRBV20-1	few	TRBJ2-7	.	TGCAGTGCTAGAGATTTCGCGGGAACAGCCTACGAGCAGTACTTC	CSARDFAGTAYEQYF
TRBV20-1	few	TRBJ2-7	.	TGCAGTGCTATCACGGACACGACTGTCTACGAGCAGTACTTC	CSAITDTTVYEQYF
TRBV27	.	TRBJ2-1	TRBD1	TGTGCCAGCAGTTTAAGGCGGTCAGGGGGAGAGCATCGCTCCTACAATGAGCAGTTCTTC	CASSLRRSGGEHRSYNEQFF
TRBV20-1	.	TRBJ2-5	TRBD2	TGCAGTGCCCATGGATCACTAGCGGGGGCTCAAGAGACCCAGTACTTC	CSAHGSLAGAQETQYF
TRBV5-1	.	TRBJ1-4	TRBD1	TGCGCCAGCAGCCTGGAAACTATGACAGGGAGTGAAAAACTGTTTTTT	CASSLETMTGSEKLFF
TRBV5-1	.	TRBJ2-1	TRBD2	TGCGCCAGCAGCTTGGATGGGACTAGCGTTAACAATGAGCAGTTCTTC	CASSLDGTSVNNEQFF
TRBV3-1	few	TRBJ2-5	.	TGTGCCAGCAGCCAACTAGCAGAGACCCAGTACTTC	CASSQLAETQYF
TRBV5-1	many	TRBJ2-5	.	TGCGCCAGCAGACCCTTAGCGGTCGGGGAGACCCAGTACTTC	CASRPLAVGETQYF
TRBV9	.	TRBJ2-5	.	TGTGCCAGCAGCGTGACGGGGGCCGCCCAAGAGACCCAGTACTTC	CASSVTGAAQETQYF
TRBV27	.	TRBJ1-2	.	TGTGCCAGCAGTTTTGGCTCTTCCTATGGCTACACCTTC	CASSFGSSYGYTF
TRBV6-6	few	TRBJ2-3	TRBD2	TGTGCCAGCAAAGATAGCGGGAGGGCCTTTAGAACAGATACGCAGTATTTT	CASKDSGRAFRTDTQYF
TRBV6-6	.	TRBJ1-2	TRBD1	TGTGCCACCACGGGACAGGGAAGAGATGGCTACACCTTC	CATTGQGRDGYTF
TRBV10-2	.	TRBJ2-7	.	TGCGCCAGCAGTGAGTCGCTTGCGCGGGATCTCTACAATGAGCAGTACTTC	CASSESLARDLYNEQYF
TRBV20-1	.	TRBJ1-2	.	TGCAGTGCTAGGGAGGACAGTTTAGTGGGTAACTATGGCTACACCTTC	CSAREDSLVGNYGYTF
TRBV10-1	.	TRBJ2-5	TRBD2	TGCGCCAGCCTCGGACTAGCGGCTGGGGAAGAGACCCAGTACTTC	CASLGLAAGEETQYF
TRBV5-1	few	TRBJ1-2	TRBD1	TGCGCCAGCAGCTTCCCGGGACAGGCCCTTCGAGGCTACACCTTC	CASSFPGQALRGYTF
TRBV12-3/TRBV12-4	.	TRBJ1-1	TRBD1	TGTGCCAGCAGTCCGACAGGGGATCCCACTGAAGCTTTCTTT	CASSPTGDPTEAFF
TRBV5-1	few	TRBJ2-7	.	TGCGCCAGCAGGCCGCTAGCGACCGCCTACGAGCAGTACTTC	CASRPLATAYEQYF
TRBV20-1	few	TRBJ2-5	.	TGCAGTGCTAGTAACGGGGAGCAGATAAGAGAGACCCAGTACTTC	CSASNGEQIRETQYF
TRBV12-3/TRBV12-4	.	TRBJ2-5	.	TGTGCCAGCAGTCACATGGGGTGGCAGTACTTC	CASSHMGWQYF
TRBV9	few	TRBJ1-6	.	TGTGCCAGCAGCGTAGAACTGGGACCGAATTCACCCCTCCACTTT	CASSVELGPNSPLHF